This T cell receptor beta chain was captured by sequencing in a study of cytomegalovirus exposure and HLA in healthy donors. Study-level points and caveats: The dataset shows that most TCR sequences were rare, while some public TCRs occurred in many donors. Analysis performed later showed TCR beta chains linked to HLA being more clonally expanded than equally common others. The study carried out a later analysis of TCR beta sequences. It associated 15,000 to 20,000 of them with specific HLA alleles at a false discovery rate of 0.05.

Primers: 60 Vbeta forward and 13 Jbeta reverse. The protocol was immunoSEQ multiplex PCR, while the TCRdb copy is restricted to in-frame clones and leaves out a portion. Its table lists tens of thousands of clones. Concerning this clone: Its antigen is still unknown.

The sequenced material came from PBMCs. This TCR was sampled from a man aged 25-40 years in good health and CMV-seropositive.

The CDR3 coding sequence is TGTGCCAGCAGTTCCGGGACAGGGGGCTACGAGCAGTACTTC. It codes for CASSSGTGGYEQYF. This chain connects TRBV2 to TRBJ2-7; 11 nucleotides line up with TRBD1. Germline lookup yields CDR1 SNHLY and CDR2 FYNNEI. CDR3 length equals 14 residues. V lost 5 bases to trimming and J lost 3 bases; unmatched junction nucleotides: 3.